This T cell receptor (beta chain) was profiled in a study of blood T cell repertoires in COVID-19. Original handling: Scientists estimated how many nucleated cells there were by amplifying reference gene primers. TCRdb keeps only in-frame clones here, not all; method: immunoSEQ multiplex PCR. The DNA gave D and trimming, while V, J and clone size come from that table. This sample has 250,000 or so clones, with 85% to 90% found just once. V lost 11 bases, J lost 8 bases, and 15 bases lay in between. Germline V gene lookup returns CDR1 LGHNA and CDR2 YSLEER. The CDR3 is made up of 12 amino acids. Enrolled through a virtual design, the participants were between roughly 18 and 90 years of age and came from under 25 US areas. Clinical history as reported by participants underpinned cohort assignment.

Material for sequencing was PBMCs or T cells enriched from blood (not recorded which). The TCR originated in a man in his forties or fifties who had recovered from COVID-19. The rearrangement joins TRBV4-3 to TRBJ1-4, with D possibly being TRBD1 (5 bases). In nucleotides, the CDR3 is TGCGCCCCCCTCAGTGGGGGGGAAAAACTGTTTTTT. Translated, it gives CAPLSGGEKLFF.